The next 12 T cell receptor beta chains were all read from a single sample in a study of blood T cell repertoires in COVID-19. Libraries were prepared by immunoSEQ multiplex PCR; TCRdb keeps only in-frame clonotypes and omits some of them. The sample includes roughly 460,000 clones, roughly 90% seen only once; the top ten take around 0.92%. The sequenced sample was peripheral blood. Receptor source: a man younger than 35 with COVID-19, enrolled during active disease.

The rearrangement joins TRBV5-1 to TRBJ1-6, with 9 bases identical to TRBD1. Germline CDR1 is SGHRS and CDR2 is YFSETQ. The CDR3 runs to 14 residues. The trim removed 6 bases at V and 8 bases at J, leaving 6 bases unmatched. The CDR3, as DNA: TGCGCCAGCACCCAGGGACAGGGAGATTCACCCCTCCACTTT. Translated: CASTQGQGDSPLHF.

This chain joins TRBV19 and TRBJ2-3; a possible D gene is TRBD2 (6 bases). Deletions cut 5 bases from V and 4 bases from J, with 16 bases between. The CDR3 contains 15 residues. CDR1 LNHDA and CDR2 SQIVND come from the germline V gene (reference sequence). The CDR3 DNA reads as TGTGCCAGTAGTGCGGAGGGCCCCGGAGCAGATACGCAGTATTTT. This codes for CASSAEGPGADTQYF.

The chain couples TRBV9 to TRBJ2-5; tentatively, D is TRBD2 (6 bases). Trimming cost V 0 bases and J 8 bases, with 17 bases left between them. This CDR3 comprises 15 residues. The germline V gene encodes CDR1 SGDLS and CDR2 YYNGEE. CDR3 sequence (DNA): TGTGCCAGCAGCGTAGGATGGGGGGATGGGAGAACCCAGTACTTC. It is translated as CASSVGWGDGRTQYF.

The chain joins TRBV27 to TRBJ1-1, with a tentative D call TRBD1 (6 bases). The CDR3 is 14 residues long. V lost 7 bases and J lost 1, with 13 bases in between. Germline CDR1 and CDR2: MNHEY and SMNVEV (reference sequence). The CDR3 is CASIAQGPNTEAFF. In DNA form, the CDR3 reads TGTGCCAGCATAGCACAGGGACCGAACACTGAAGCTTTCTTT.

The chain employs TRBV15 and TRBJ2-7; a possible D gene is TRBD2 (5 bases). CDR3 length: 16 residues. CDR1 LNHNV and CDR2 YYDKDF come from the germline V gene (reference sequence). The ends were cut back, 1 base at V and 0 bases at J, with 13 bases in the middle. CDR3 protein: CATSRGGGQSSYEQYF. In DNA form, the CDR3 reads TGTGCCACCAGCAGAGGTGGCGGGCAGAGCTCCTACGAGCAGTACTTC.

The table lists this clone with a count of one. This sequence joins TRBV6-5 and TRBJ1-6, with TRBD1 matching 8 bases. The ends lost 5 bases at V and 8 bases at J; junction bases unmatched: 8. The germline V gene has CDR1 MNHEY and CDR2 SVGAGI. This CDR3 has 15 amino acids. Written as DNA, the CDR3 is TGTGCCAGCAGTATTGACAGGGGCGGCGATTCACCCCTCCACTTT. Translation: CASSIDRGGDSPLHF.

The gene calls are TRBV30 and TRBJ1-5, with D unresolved. CDR1 is GTSNPN, CDR2 SVGIG, per germline (reference sequence). The CDR3 runs to 13 residues. V lost 2 bases and J lost 3, with 8 bases in between. The CDR3 sequence: CAWSLGPNQPQHF. As DNA, the CDR3 is TGTGCCTGGAGTCTGGGCCCCAATCAGCCCCAGCATTTT.

As regards this clone: This sample includes further DNA sequences coding for the same CDR3. This chain uses TRBV5-4 with TRBJ2-7; 8 bases map to TRBD1. From germline, CDR1 is SGHNT and CDR2 YYREEE (reference sequence). The CDR3 has 13 residues. V shed 1 base, J shed 7 bases, and the junction held 4 bases outside the gene matches. The CDR3 spells CASSLTGGHEQYF. For the CDR3, the DNA is TGTGCCAGCAGCTTGACAGGGGGTCATGAGCAGTACTTC. Based on the CDR3 plus reference TRBV5-4 and TRBJ2-7, the full variable domain is ETGVTQSPTHLIKTRGQQVTLRCSSQSGHNTVSWYQQALGQGPQFIFQYYREEENGRGNFPPRFSGLQFPNYSSELNVNALELDDSALYLCASSLTGGHEQYFGPGTRLTVT.

The chain couples TRBV2 to TRBJ2-1, with 8 nucleotides matching TRBD2. With V trimmed by 4 bases and J by 15 bases, 8 bases remained unmatched. This CDR3 spans 12 amino acids. Germline-derived CDR1 and CDR2 are SNHLY and FYNNEI. CDR3 sequence reads: CASSGGETSVFF. The CDR3 nucleotides read TGTGCCAGCAGTGGGGGAGAGACTAGCGTGTTCTTC.

This clone was seen once. This chain links TRBV5-8 with TRBJ1-3; 10 positions agree with TRBD1. Germline V gene sequence: CDR1 SGHTS, CDR2 YDEGEE. V lost 1 base to trimming and J lost 9 bases; unmatched junction nucleotides: 13. The length of the CDR3 is 17 residues. The CDR3 spells CASSLIGTGVIHGTIYF. The DNA for the CDR3 is TGTGCCAGCAGCTTGATAGGGACAGGGGTGATACATGGCACCATATATTTT.

J is TRBJ1-4 and V is TRBV4-1; D may be TRBD1 (5 bases). The CDR3 has 13 residues. CDR1 and CDR2 from the germline V gene are MGHRA and YSYEKL. V lost 6 bases, J lost 6 bases, and 11 bases lay in between. CDR3 sequence reads: CASSRQSDEKLFF. DNA of the CDR3: TGCGCCAGCAGTCGACAGTCAGATGAAAAACTGTTTTTT.

The chain links TRBV18 to TRBJ2-1; a weak D match, TRBD1 (6 bases). Germline CDR1 KGHSH, CDR2 LQKENI. Deletions cut 0 bases from V and 4 bases from J, with 13 bases between. The CDR3 is 16 amino acids. The CDR3 is CASSPPMGTTYNEQFF. Here the CDR3 DNA reads TGTGCCAGCTCACCACCTATGGGGACAACATACAATGAGCAGTTCTTC.